These 9 T cell receptor beta chains were sequenced from one sample in a study of post-analysis software for immune sequencing data. TCR beta libraries were prepared from cDNA with unique molecular identifiers. Via MiXCR, TCRdb re-called the PCR reads, giving one row per CDR3 protein. Here the sample spans about 160,000 distinct CDR3 sequences, about 36% being singletons. Sample: blood, taken after autologous hematopoietic stem cell transplantation. The source is a girl between 5 and 17 years old with multiple sclerosis.

This clonotype was counted many times. The CDR3, as DNA: TGCAGCGTCCGGACGGCCTCCTACGAGCAGTACTTC. Its translation: CSVRTASYEQYF. The chain employs TRBV29-1 and TRBJ2-7; D uncertain. This CDR3 contains 12 residues. The V and J ends lost 6 bases and 0 bases respectively, with 9 bases between them. Germline CDR1 and CDR2: SQVTM and ANQGSEA.

Of note for this clonotype: A read error is possible here, since a much larger clone lies one base away. V gene TRBV5-1 combines with J gene TRBJ2-7; tentatively, D is TRBD2 (6 bases). The CDR3 length is 14 residues. CDR1 SGHRS and CDR2 YFSETQ come from the germline V gene. The ends were cut back, 2 bases at V and 7 bases at J, with 16 bases in the middle. CDR3 sequence: CASSFEGGGDEQYF. The CDR3 DNA reads TGCGCCAGCAGCTTCGAGGGTGGAGGGGATGAGCAGTACTTC.

This chain uses TRBV6-2 or TRBV6-3 with TRBJ2-3; weak D call: TRBD2 (7 bases). The CDR3 length is 14 residues. V lost 5 bases to trimming and J lost 1 base, with 10 bases between them. Germline-derived CDR1 and CDR2 are MNHEY and SVGEGT. The CDR3 sequence is CASSDGGRTDTQYF. The CDR3 DNA follows: TGTGCCAGCAGTGACGGGGGGCGCACAGATACGCAGTATTTT.

This rearrangement joins TRBV4-3 to TRBJ2-4, with D perhaps matching TRBD1 (6 bases). V lost 4 bases and J lost 3, with 10 bases in between. This CDR3 region has 14 residues. Germline V lookup: CDR1 LGHNA, CDR2 YSLEER. The CDR3 DNA follows: TGCGCCAGCAGCCTGGAGACAGGCAAAAACATTCAGTACTTC. This gives the protein CASSLETGKNIQYF.

This chain's CDR3 is CASSLNYHAQYF. CDR3 DNA sequence: TGTGCCAGCAGTTTGAACTATCATGCGCAGTATTTT. J is TRBJ2-3 and V is TRBV12-3 or TRBV12-4; D is unresolved. V was clipped by 3 bases and J by 10 bases, with 11 bases between them. This CDR3 contains 12 residues.

This chain connects TRBV4-2 to TRBJ1-2; D is unresolved. Germline V gene sequence: CDR1 LGHNA, CDR2 YNFKEQ. This CDR3 region has 13 residues. V was cut by 0 bases and J by 4 bases, with 6 bases left in between. The CDR3 region has the DNA TGTGCCAGCAGCCAAGAGTCGGGCTATGGCTACACCTTC. It encodes CASSQESGYGYTF.

This sequence joins TRBV5-1 and TRBJ1-2; D perhaps matches TRBD1 (5 bases). CDR3 length: 14 residues. V was shortened by 2 bases and J by 2 bases, with 10 bases between the two germline ends. Looked up from germline, CDR1 is SGHRS and CDR2 is YFSETQ. The CDR3 sequence is CASSLGVWNYGYTF. CDR3 in DNA: TGCGCCAGCAGCTTAGGGGTTTGGAACTATGGCTACACCTTC.

The CDR3 loop reads CASSQDVEVRLNTIYF. In DNA, the CDR3 is TGTGCCAGCAGCCAAGACGTGGAGGTCAGGTTGAACACCATATATTTT. The J gene is TRBJ1-3, the V gene TRBV14; no firm D call. Looked up from germline, CDR1 is SGHDN and CDR2 is FVKESK. The CDR3 is made up of 16 amino acids. With 0 bases removed from V and 7 bases from J, the gap between germline ends came to 16 bases.

The rearrangement links TRBV12-5 to TRBJ2-5; D is possibly TRBD1 (5 bases). The CDR3 contains 15 residues. V was trimmed by 4 bases and J by 4 bases, leaving 16 bases between them. Germline CDR1 LGHNT, CDR2 FRNRAP. CDR3 region: CASGSQAEFPETQYF. CDR3 in DNA: TGTGCTAGTGGTTCACAGGCTGAATTCCCAGAGACCCAGTACTTC.